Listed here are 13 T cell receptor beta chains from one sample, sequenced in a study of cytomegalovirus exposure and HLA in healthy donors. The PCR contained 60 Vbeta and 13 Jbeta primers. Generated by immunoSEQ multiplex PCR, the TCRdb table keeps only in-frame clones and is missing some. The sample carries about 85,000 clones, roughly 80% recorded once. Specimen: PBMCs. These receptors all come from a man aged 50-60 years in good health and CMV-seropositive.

CDR3 sequence (DNA): TGTGCCAGCTCCCGACAGCTGAACACTGAAGCTTTCTTT. Protein sequence: CASSRQLNTEAFF. The chain combines TRBV18 with TRBJ1-1; D possibly corresponds to TRBD1 (5 bases). This CDR3 has 13 residues. The germline gives CDR1 KGHSH, CDR2 LQKENI. V was pared by 6 bases and J by 0 bases, with 8 bases between. Filled out from reference TRBV18 and TRBJ1-1, the complete variable domain reads NAGVMQNPRHLVRRRGQEARLRCSPMKGHSHVYWYRQLPEEGLKFMVYLQKENIIDESGMPKERFSAEFPKEGPSILRIQQVVRGDSAAYFCASSRQLNTEAFFGQGTRLTVV.

In nucleotides, the CDR3 is TGTGCCAGCAGCTTAGACCCAGGAACTAGAGAGACCCAGTACTTC. Protein product: CASSLDPGTRETQYF. This chain connects TRBV7-8 to TRBJ2-5; weak D call: TRBD2 (5 bases). The CDR3 has 15 residues. Looked up from germline, CDR1 is SGHVS and CDR2 is FQNEAQ. V was trimmed by 1 base and J by 4 bases, leaving 13 bases between them. Combining the CDR3 with reference TRBV7-8 and TRBJ2-5 gives the whole variable domain GAGVSQSPRYKVAKRGQDVALRCDPISGHVSLFWYQQALGQGPEFLTYFQNEAQLDKSGLPSDRFFAERPEGSVSTLKIQRTQQEDSAVYLCASSLDPGTRETQYFGPGTRLLVL.

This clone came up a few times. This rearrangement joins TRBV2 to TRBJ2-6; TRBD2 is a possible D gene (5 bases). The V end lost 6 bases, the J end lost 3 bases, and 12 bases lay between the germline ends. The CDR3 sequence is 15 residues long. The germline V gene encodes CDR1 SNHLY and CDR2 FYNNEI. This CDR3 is CASSAEGGGANVLTF. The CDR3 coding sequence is TGTGCCAGCAGCGCAGAGGGTGGTGGGGCCAACGTCCTGACTTTC. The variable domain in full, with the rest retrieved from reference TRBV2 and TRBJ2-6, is EPEVTQTPSHQVTQMGQEVILRCVPISNHLYFYWYRQILGQKVEFLVSFYNNEISEKSEIFDDQFSVERPDGSNFTLKIRSTKLEDSAMYFCASSAEGGGANVLTFGAGSRLTVL.

The CDR3 DNA reads TGTGCCTGGAAGGTAGAGGCGTCGCTGAACACCGGGGAGCTGTTTTTT. Protein sequence: CAWKVEASLNTGELFF. The V and J genes are TRBV30 and TRBJ2-2, with D uncertain. Germline V lookup: CDR1 GTSNPN, CDR2 SVGIG (reference sequence). This CDR3 comprises 16 residues. V lost 4 bases, J lost 1 base, and 16 bases lay in between.

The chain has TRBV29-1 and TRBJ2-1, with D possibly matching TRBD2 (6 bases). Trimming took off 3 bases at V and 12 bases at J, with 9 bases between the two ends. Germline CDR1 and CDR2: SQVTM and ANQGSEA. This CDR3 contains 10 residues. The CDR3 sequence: CSVDPGAQFF. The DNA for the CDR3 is TGCAGCGTTGATCCGGGAGCGCAGTTCTTC.

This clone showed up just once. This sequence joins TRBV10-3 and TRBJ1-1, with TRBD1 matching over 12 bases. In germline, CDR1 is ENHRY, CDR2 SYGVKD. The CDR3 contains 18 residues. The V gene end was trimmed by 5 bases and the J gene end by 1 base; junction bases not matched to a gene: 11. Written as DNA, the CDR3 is TGTGCCATCAGTCCCTGGGACAGGGGGCTAGTGGGGAACACTGAAGCTTTCTTT. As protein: CAISPWDRGLVGNTEAFF.

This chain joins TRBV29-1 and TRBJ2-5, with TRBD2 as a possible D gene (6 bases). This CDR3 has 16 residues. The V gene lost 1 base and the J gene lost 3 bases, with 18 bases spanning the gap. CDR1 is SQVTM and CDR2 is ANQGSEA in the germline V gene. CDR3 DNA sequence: TGCAGCGTTGAAGGGGGCCCGGACTACCCTAAAGAGACCCAGTACTTC. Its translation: CSVEGGPDYPKETQYF.

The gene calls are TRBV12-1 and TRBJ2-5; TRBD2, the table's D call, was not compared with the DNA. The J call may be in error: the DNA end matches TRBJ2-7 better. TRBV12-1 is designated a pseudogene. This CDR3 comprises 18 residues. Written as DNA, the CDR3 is TGTGCCAGCAGCTTTGAGGTTAGCGGCGCCTCTTTTCTCTACGAGCAGTACTTC. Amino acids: CASSFEVSGASFLYEQYF.

This chain's CDR3 is CSSRGASNYGYTF. The CDR3 DNA reads TGCAGCTCCCGAGGAGCTTCTAACTATGGCTACACCTTC. The rearrangement uses TRBV29-1 and TRBJ1-2; no firm D call. The CDR3 contains 13 residues. Germline lookup yields CDR1 SQVTM and CDR2 ANQGSEA. V lost 8 bases and J lost 0, with 13 bases in between.

The CDR3 region is CASRGRTVPGEKLFF. The DNA of the CDR3 is TGTGCCAGCAGGGGAAGGACAGTCCCCGGGGAAAAACTGTTTTTT. This rearrangement joins TRBV2 to TRBJ1-4; D perhaps matches TRBD1 (6 bases). Trimming shortened V by 6 bases and J by 8 bases, and 19 bases separated the two germline ends. The CDR3 is made up of 15 amino acids. CDR1 is SNHLY and CDR2 is FYNNEI in the germline V gene.

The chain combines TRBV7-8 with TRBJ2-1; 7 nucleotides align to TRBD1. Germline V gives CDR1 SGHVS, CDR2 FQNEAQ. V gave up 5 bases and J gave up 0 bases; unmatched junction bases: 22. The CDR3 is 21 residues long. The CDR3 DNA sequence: TGTGCCAGCAGCCCTAGTCCCTCGAGAACAGGGGTTTGGAGCTCCTACAATGAGCAGTTCTTC. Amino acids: CASSPSPSRTGVWSSYNEQFF. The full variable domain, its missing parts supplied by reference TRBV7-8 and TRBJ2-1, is GAGVSQSPRYKVAKRGQDVALRCDPISGHVSLFWYQQALGQGPEFLTYFQNEAQLDKSGLPSDRFFAERPEGSVSTLKIQRTQQEDSAVYLCASSPSPSRTGVWSSYNEQFFGPGTRLTVL.

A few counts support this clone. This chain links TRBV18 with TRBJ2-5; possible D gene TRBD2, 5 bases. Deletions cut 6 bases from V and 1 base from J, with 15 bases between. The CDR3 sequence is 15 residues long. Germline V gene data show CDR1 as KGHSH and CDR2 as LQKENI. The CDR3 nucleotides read TGTGCCAGCTCCCAGCGAGGACTCCTCCAAGAGACCCAGTACTTC. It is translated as CASSQRGLLQETQYF. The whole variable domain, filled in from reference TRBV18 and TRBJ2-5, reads NAGVMQNPRHLVRRRGQEARLRCSPMKGHSHVYWYRQLPEEGLKFMVYLQKENIIDESGMPKERFSAEFPKEGPSILRIQQVVRGDSAAYFCASSQRGLLQETQYFGPGTRLLVL.

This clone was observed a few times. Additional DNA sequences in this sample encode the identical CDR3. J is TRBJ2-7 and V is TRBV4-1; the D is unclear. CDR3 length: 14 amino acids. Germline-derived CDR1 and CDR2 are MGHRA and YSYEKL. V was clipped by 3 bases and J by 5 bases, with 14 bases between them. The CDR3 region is CASSQSPGRNEQYF. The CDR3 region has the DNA TGCGCCAGCAGCCAGTCCCCGGGTCGGAACGAGCAGTACTTC.